This T cell receptor (beta chain) derives from a study of control samples from healthy donors and cancer patients. With 3 bases clipped from V and 3 bases from J, the junction kept 2 bases outside the gene matches. CDR3 size: 14 residues. Germline CDR1 SGDLS, CDR2 YYNGEE. This table comes from immunoSEQ multiplex PCR, and its TCRdb copy is limited to in-frame clones, with some not included. The table shows about 140,000 clones, with approximately 94% occurring only once. This sequence joins TRBV9 and TRBJ2-5; TRBD2 aligns across 10 bases. The TCR sequence derives from a man aged 35-49 years in good health. Sequencing input: blood. CDR3 residues: CASSGLAGEETQYF. The DNA for the CDR3 is TGTGCCAGCAGCGGGCTAGCGGGAGAAGAGACCCAGTACTTC.